These 6 T cell receptor beta chains originate from one sample sequenced in a study of blood T cell repertoires in COVID-19. Generated by immunoSEQ multiplex PCR, the TCRdb table keeps only in-frame clones and is missing some. Among about 41,000 clones, roughly 85% were seen once, and the ten largest hold 3.5% to 5.5%. The material sequenced was peripheral blood. Receptors originate from a man aged 55 to 70 with acute or convalescent COVID-19.

The gene calls are TRBV9 and TRBJ2-1; 8 bases match TRBD2. V was clipped by 2 bases and J by 8 bases; unmatched bases: 9. Germline V gene sequence: CDR1 SGDLS, CDR2 YYNGEE. The length of the CDR3 is 15 residues. Here the CDR3 reads CASSVSGGAPYEQFF. In DNA form, the CDR3 reads TGTGCCAGCAGCGTCTCCGGGGGGGCCCCTTATGAGCAGTTCTTC.

The genes are TRBV7-2 and TRBJ1-5; D remains unclear. Germline CDR1 reads SGHTA; CDR2 reads FQGNSA. The CDR3 loop spans 15 amino acids. The V end lost 1 base, the J end lost 2 bases, and 9 bases lay between the germline ends. The CDR3, as DNA: TGTGCCAGCAGCTTAGGGCAGTTGGGCAATCAGCCCCAGCATTTT. Its protein is CASSLGQLGNQPQHF.

This clone showed up just a few times. This rearrangement joins TRBV27 to TRBJ2-5, with 9 nucleotides matching TRBD1. Trimming cost V 5 bases and J 5 bases; bases outside gene matches: 12. This CDR3 is 16 amino acids long. Per germline, CDR1 MNHEY and CDR2 SMNVEV (reference sequence). The chain's CDR3 is CASSQTPGQGFETQYF. The DNA for the CDR3 is TGTGCCAGCAGTCAAACCCCGGGACAGGGTTTTGAGACCCAGTACTTC.

This clone ranks as medium-sized (0.01 to 0.1%). The V gene is TRBV5-1, the J gene TRBJ1-3; 8 bases map to TRBD1. The CDR3 extends over 15 amino acids. CDR1 SGHRS and CDR2 YFSETQ come from the germline V gene. J was trimmed by 0 bases and V by 1 base; bases with no gene match: 0. As DNA, the CDR3 is TGCGCCAGCAGCTTGACAGGGGGCTCTGGAAACACCATATATTTT. It yields the protein CASSLTGGSGNTIYF. Full variable domain (outside the CDR3, taken from reference TRBV5-1 and TRBJ1-3): KAGVTQTPRYLIKTRGQQVTLSCSPISGHRSVSWYQQTPGQGLQFLFEYFSETQRNKGNFPGRFSGRQFSNSRSEMNVSTLELGDSALYLCASSLTGGSGNTIYFGEGSWLTVV.

The chain has TRBV4-1 and TRBJ2-1; D is possibly TRBD2 (6 bases). The CDR3 contains 17 residues. Trimming left V 2 bases short and J 1 base short, with 15 bases between. Per the germline V gene, CDR1 is MGHRA and CDR2 is YSYEKL. CDR3: CASSQPRLVRSYNEQFF. The CDR3 nucleotides are TGCGCCAGCAGCCAACCCCGACTAGTAAGGTCCTACAATGAGCAGTTCTTC.

The chain employs TRBV5-1 and TRBJ1-2; 10 bases agree with TRBD1. The CDR3 sequence is 15 residues long. CDR1 and CDR2 from the germline V gene are SGHRS and YFSETQ. Unmatched junction bases numbered 11, after V lost 3 bases and J lost 9 bases. The CDR3 reads CASSSPDRGFGSYTF. The CDR3 nucleotides are TGCGCCAGCAGCTCGCCGGACAGGGGGTTTGGGAGCTACACCTTC.